This T cell receptor (beta chain) was captured by sequencing in a study of T cells in localized non-small cell lung cancer. A word on this clone: What it recognizes is unknown.

Germline trimming cut 8 bases from V and 0 bases from J; bases unmatched to any gene: 9. In germline, CDR1 is MDHEN, CDR2 SYDVKM. The CDR3 loop spans 17 amino acids. General study results and limits: Among the tissues sampled, uninvolved adjacent lung had the highest T cell clonality, above tumor. The study detected a median approximately 50 of the top 100 tumor clones in adjacent lung.

TCRdb keeps only in-frame clones here, not all; method: immunoSEQ multiplex PCR. The sample comprises around 70,000 clones, roughly nine tenths of which are singletons, and 21% rests with the top ten. The rearrangement uses TRBV28 and TRBJ1-4, with 10 nucleotides matching TRBD1. The sample was peripheral blood, taken before any cancer treatment. This receptor was identified in a male donor at least 60 years old with stage III squamous cell lung carcinoma. The CDR3 here is CASQIGGQGPTNEKLFF. The CDR3 DNA sequence: TGTGCCAGCCAAATAGGGGGACAGGGGCCAACTAATGAAAAACTGTTTTTT.